This is a list of T cell receptor beta chains from one sample in a study of blood T cells in healthy people across ages. TCRdb processed the 5' RACE reads anew with MiXCR; each CDR3 protein has one entry. The sample holds some 900,000 distinct CDR3 sequences, roughly 50% seen once. The sample was blood. These receptors were taken from a man in his thirties or forties in good health. Both conserved end residues are part of each CDR3. Each record gives: clone size, V gene, CDR3 protein. Rows give clone size only sometimes, using once, few, many, or a class for an expanded clone.

size: NA
V: TRBV20-1
CDR3: CSASPAGGKNIQYF

size: few
V: TRBV5-1
CDR3: CASSLSGYAQETQYF

size: NA
V: TRBV20-1
CDR3: CSARPATGTYEQYF

size: few
V: TRBV7-2
CDR3: CASNRGLAGVETQYF

size: few
V: TRBV7-2
CDR3: CASSLGGGHSYNEQFF

size: few
V: TRBV7-2
CDR3: CASSTDRGMTEKLFF

size: NA
V: TRBV25-1
CDR3: CASRREGYGYTF

size: NA
V: TRBV4-2
CDR3: CASSQSASAGRSNIQYF

size: NA
V: TRBV7-9
CDR3: CASSSWTGTSDPDTQYF

size: NA
V: TRBV4-2
CDR3: CASSQRTSGGVQYF

size: few
V: TRBV3-1
CDR3: CASRGAGRDTQYF

size: NA
V: TRBV29-1
CDR3: CSVCLPSGNEQFF

size: few
V: TRBV9
CDR3: CASSVEPLTRNNEQFF

size: few
V: TRBV11-2
CDR3: CASSPDLGGLEQYF

size: NA
V: TRBV27
CDR3: CPSSPGVGLSYEQYF

size: many
V: TRBV11-2
CDR3: CASSLLQGVNEQYF

size: NA
V: TRBV4-2
CDR3: CASSQVVSSGGTDTQYF

size: few
V: TRBV20-1
CDR3: CSAIQAGEETQYF

size: NA
V: TRBV11-2
CDR3: CASSLELQGGGTQYF

size: NA
V: TRBV7-2
CDR3: CASSLARHLPGQYF

size: many
V: TRBV20-1
CDR3: CSARVGGGRETQYF

size: NA
V: TRBV28
CDR3: CVSSVGTGYEQYF

size: NA
V: TRBV13
CDR3: CASSLDGSGEKNIQYF

size: few
V: TRBV7-2
CDR3: CASSLGVSNNQPQHF

size: NA
V: TRBV28
CDR3: CASRAGGDQPQHF

size: NA
V: TRBV30
CDR3: CAWSVREGSGYTF

size: NA
V: TRBV13
CDR3: CASSPGGMTYEQYF

size: few
V: TRBV4-1
CDR3: CASSQTPGQGKGYGYTF

size: few
V: TRBV9
CDR3: CASSRSGQGGLETQYF

size: NA
V: TRBV3-1
CDR3: CASSQVRVTGELFF

size: NA
V: TRBV7-3
CDR3: CASSTGVNYEQYF

size: few
V: TRBV4-2
CDR3: CASSQGSGDQYF

size: NA
V: TRBV11-3
CDR3: CASSSSDGSGYNEQFF

size: NA
V: TRBV6-2/TRBV6-3
CDR3: CASSRPRDRDLNYGYTF

size: NA
V: TRBV6-5
CDR3: CASSSGRGKSDTQYF

size: NA
V: TRBV6-5
CDR3: CASSPEGGANTGELFF

size: NA
V: TRBV7-9
CDR3: CASSLSAGTSSSYNSPLHF

size: few
V: TRBV2
CDR3: CASIQGVKNGYTF

size: NA
V: TRBV11-2
CDR3: CASNLEVGQGSYEQYF

size: once
V: TRBV2
CDR3: CASSLERVPYNEQFF

size: NA
V: TRBV3-1
CDR3: CASSQDITGANYGYTF

size: NA
V: TRBV7-2
CDR3: CASSLEGQGIDEQFF

size: NA
V: TRBV7-9
CDR3: CASSSTLIRDTQYF

size: NA
V: TRBV20-1
CDR3: CSARESGTHSYEQYF

size: NA
V: TRBV5-1
CDR3: CASSSAPVWEQYF

size: NA
V: TRBV5-1
CDR3: CASSYPTSGEEQFF

size: NA
V: TRBV9
CDR3: CASSAMIADTQYF

size: NA
V: TRBV4-1
CDR3: CASSQEGPGRDLRDTQYF

size: NA
V: TRBV4-3
CDR3: CASSQDRGGFTGELFF

size: NA
V: TRBV12-3/TRBV12-4
CDR3: CASIRRADAQYF

size: NA
V: TRBV3-1
CDR3: CASSHTSGVCEQYF

size: NA
V: TRBV6-5
CDR3: CASGPNGKDFSYEQYF

size: NA
V: TRBV5-1
CDR3: CASSFWTGDHNEQFF

size: NA
V: TRBV28
CDR3: CASSLGQGYKTQYF

size: NA
V: TRBV7-2
CDR3: CASSLQGGAGNQPQHF